This is a list of T cell receptor beta chains from one sample in a study of blood T cell repertoires in COVID-19. TCRdb's copy holds only in-frame clones and misses some; the assay was immunoSEQ multiplex PCR. The sample has tens of thousands of clones, 90% seen once; the top ten hold roughly 4.5%. The source material was peripheral blood. The origin of the receptors is a woman older than 75 with active or convalescent COVID-19. Each CDR3 is given with its conserved first and last residue. A D gene is named only where the DNA matches it firmly. Some rows have no size entry. The others give once, few or many, or a class for an expanded clone.

CDR3nt: TGTGCCAGTAGTATCGATGAGAATCAGCCCCAGCATTTT; CDR3aa: CASSIDENQPQHF; v_gene: TRBV19; d_gene: NA; j_gene: TRBJ1-5; abundance: NA
CDR3nt: TGTGCCATCAGTGACCTGGACAGCCCTGAAGCTTTCTTT; CDR3aa: CAISDLDSPEAFF; v_gene: TRBV10-3; d_gene: NA; j_gene: TRBJ1-1; abundance: NA
CDR3nt: TGTGCCAGCATTGGACTTATCACCGGGGAGCTGTTTTTT; CDR3aa: CASIGLITGELFF; v_gene: TRBV25-1; d_gene: NA; j_gene: TRBJ2-2; abundance: once
CDR3nt: TGTGCCAGCACTTCAGGGAATTCACCCCTCCACTTT; CDR3aa: CASTSGNSPLHF; v_gene: TRBV6-5; d_gene: NA; j_gene: TRBJ1-6; abundance: NA
CDR3nt: TGTGCCAGTAAGGTGACTAGCGGTACCGGGGAGCTGTTTTTT; CDR3aa: CASKVTSGTGELFF; v_gene: TRBV19; d_gene: TRBD2; j_gene: TRBJ2-2; abundance: once
CDR3nt: TGCGCCAGCAGCCCCTTTGTCCCCGAGACTAGCGGGAGTTCGTCCTACAATGAGCAGTTCTTC; CDR3aa: CASSPFVPETSGSSSYNEQFF; v_gene: TRBV4-3; d_gene: TRBD2; j_gene: TRBJ2-1; abundance: NA
CDR3nt: TGTGCCAGCAGCGTAGAACAGGGGGCGCAAGCTTTCTTT; CDR3aa: CASSVEQGAQAFF; v_gene: TRBV9; d_gene: TRBD1; j_gene: TRBJ1-1; abundance: NA
CDR3nt: TGTGCCAGCAGTCCGGGGGGCTGGTATGGCTACACCTTC; CDR3aa: CASSPGGWYGYTF; v_gene: TRBV27; d_gene: NA; j_gene: TRBJ1-2; abundance: NA
CDR3nt: TGTGCCAGCAGCGTCCAGGGGAGCTCCTACGAGCAGTACTTC; CDR3aa: CASSVQGSSYEQYF; v_gene: TRBV11-2; d_gene: NA; j_gene: TRBJ2-7; abundance: NA
CDR3nt: TGTGCCAGCAGCTTCCCCGGGACAGGGAACGGCTACACCTTC; CDR3aa: CASSFPGTGNGYTF; v_gene: TRBV5-4; d_gene: TRBD1; j_gene: TRBJ1-2; abundance: NA
CDR3nt: TGTGCCAGCAGAACCGGCGGACTTACGAACACCGGGGAGCTGTTTTTT; CDR3aa: CASRTGGLTNTGELFF; v_gene: TRBV7-9; d_gene: NA; j_gene: TRBJ2-2; abundance: NA
CDR3nt: TGTGCCAGCTCACCAAAGATAGGGGACACTGAAGCTTTCTTT; CDR3aa: CASSPKIGDTEAFF; v_gene: TRBV18; d_gene: NA; j_gene: TRBJ1-1; abundance: NA
CDR3nt: TGTGCCAGCAGCCCAGGGGACAGGGGTAATTCACCCCTCCACTTT; CDR3aa: CASSPGDRGNSPLHF; v_gene: TRBV5-6; d_gene: TRBD1; j_gene: TRBJ1-6; abundance: once
CDR3nt: TGTGCCAGCAGTTACAGGGAGTCAAAAGACTATGGCTACACCTTC; CDR3aa: CASSYRESKDYGYTF; v_gene: TRBV6-6; d_gene: NA; j_gene: TRBJ1-2; abundance: NA
CDR3nt: TGTGCCAGCAGCATGGACAGGGACAAAAACATTCAGTACTTC; CDR3aa: CASSMDRDKNIQYF; v_gene: TRBV7-2; d_gene: TRBD1; j_gene: TRBJ2-4; abundance: NA
CDR3nt: TGTGCCCGTAAAGGCGTCAGCGGGAGACCTCCTTTTTCAGATACGCAGTATTTT; CDR3aa: CARKGVSGRPPFSDTQYF; v_gene: TRBV30; d_gene: TRBD2; j_gene: TRBJ2-3; abundance: once
CDR3nt: TGCGCCAGCAGCCAATCGTCCGGGAGGGAGACCCAGTACTTC; CDR3aa: CASSQSSGRETQYF; v_gene: TRBV4-1; d_gene: TRBD2; j_gene: TRBJ2-5; abundance: NA
CDR3nt: TGTGCCAGCGGGGGGACCTACAATGAGCAGTTCTTC; CDR3aa: CASGGTYNEQFF; v_gene: TRBV2; d_gene: NA; j_gene: TRBJ2-1; abundance: NA
CDR3nt: TGTGCCAGCGGGGGAGCGGGAGGAGAGACCCAGTACTTC; CDR3aa: CASGGAGGETQYF; v_gene: TRBV21-1; d_gene: NA; j_gene: TRBJ2-5; abundance: once
CDR3nt: TGTGCCAGTAAAAATCGGGAGATAGGAAGCACCATATATTTT; CDR3aa: CASKNREIGSTIYF; v_gene: TRBV11-2; d_gene: NA; j_gene: TRBJ1-3; abundance: few
CDR3nt: TGCGCCAGCAGCTTACGGACTAGCAGTTACGAGCAGTACTTC; CDR3aa: CASSLRTSSYEQYF; v_gene: TRBV5-1; d_gene: TRBD2; j_gene: TRBJ2-7; abundance: NA
CDR3nt: TGTGCCAGCAGCCCAGGGGTTAACTCACCCCTCCACTTT; CDR3aa: CASSPGVNSPLHF; v_gene: TRBV9; d_gene: NA; j_gene: TRBJ1-6; abundance: once
CDR3nt: TGTGCCAGCAGCTTAGGGACCAGACAGGGGGGGACCCAGTACTTC; CDR3aa: CASSLGTRQGGTQYF; v_gene: TRBV7-2; d_gene: TRBD1; j_gene: TRBJ2-5; abundance: NA
CDR3nt: TGCAGCGTTGTCGCGCCAACCAACACTGAAGCTTTCTTT; CDR3aa: CSVVAPTNTEAFF; v_gene: TRBV29-1; d_gene: NA; j_gene: TRBJ1-1; abundance: NA
CDR3nt: TGCGCCAGCAGCTATGCGGGACCCTCCTACGAGCAGTACTTC; CDR3aa: CASSYAGPSYEQYF; v_gene: TRBV5-1; d_gene: NA; j_gene: TRBJ2-7; abundance: NA
CDR3nt: TGTGCCACCGGTAGCGTAGAAGCGGCAGATACGCAGTATTTT; CDR3aa: CATGSVEAADTQYF; v_gene: TRBV10-3; d_gene: NA; j_gene: TRBJ2-3; abundance: NA
CDR3nt: TGTGCCAGCAGCTTGGAATTGAAACAGGCGAACACCGGGGAGCTGTTTTTT; CDR3aa: CASSLELKQANTGELFF; v_gene: TRBV5-6; d_gene: NA; j_gene: TRBJ2-2; abundance: NA
CDR3nt: TGTGCCAGCAGCTTGAAGGCTAGCGGGAGAGGAGAGACCCAGTACTTC; CDR3aa: CASSLKASGRGETQYF; v_gene: TRBV5-4; d_gene: TRBD2; j_gene: TRBJ2-5; abundance: NA
CDR3nt: TGTGCCATCAGCGTTAAAGCAGGGGTAACTGAAGCTTTCTTT; CDR3aa: CAISVKAGVTEAFF; v_gene: TRBV10-3; d_gene: NA; j_gene: TRBJ1-1; abundance: NA
CDR3nt: TGCGCCAGCAGCCCCCATTTGAACACTGAAGCTTTCTTT; CDR3aa: CASSPHLNTEAFF; v_gene: TRBV4-1; d_gene: NA; j_gene: TRBJ1-1; abundance: NA
CDR3nt: TGTGCCAGCAGCTTAGCCGGGGGGCGAGGGACTGAAGCTTTCTTT; CDR3aa: CASSLAGGRGTEAFF; v_gene: TRBV11-2; d_gene: NA; j_gene: TRBJ1-1; abundance: NA
CDR3nt: TGTGCCAGCAGCTCGGGACTAGCGGGAGTGTCCGGGGAGCTGTTTTTT; CDR3aa: CASSSGLAGVSGELFF; v_gene: TRBV7-8; d_gene: TRBD2; j_gene: TRBJ2-2; abundance: NA
CDR3nt: TGTGCCAGCAGGAGGGGCAGGGGTTATGGCTACACCTTC; CDR3aa: CASRRGRGYGYTF; v_gene: TRBV6-5; d_gene: NA; j_gene: TRBJ1-2; abundance: NA
CDR3nt: TGTGCCAGCAAGGACAGCAACCTTTCACCCCTCCACTTT; CDR3aa: CASKDSNLSPLHF; v_gene: TRBV12-3/TRBV12-4; d_gene: NA; j_gene: TRBJ1-6; abundance: few
CDR3nt: TGTGCCAGCAGCTTAGAGGGGGGGCCGGGGGCTTTCTTT; CDR3aa: CASSLEGGPGAFF; v_gene: TRBV11-2; d_gene: NA; j_gene: TRBJ1-1; abundance: NA
CDR3nt: TGTGCCAGCAAGGTTGGAGGGCTAGCTGACTACGAGCAGTACTTC; CDR3aa: CASKVGGLADYEQYF; v_gene: TRBV27; d_gene: NA; j_gene: TRBJ2-7; abundance: NA
CDR3nt: TGTGCCAGCAGTGGGGACAGGGTTCAGCCCCAGCATTTT; CDR3aa: CASSGDRVQPQHF; v_gene: TRBV2; d_gene: TRBD1; j_gene: TRBJ1-5; abundance: NA
CDR3nt: TGTGCCAGCACAGCCTCAGGTCTACCTGAAGCTTTCTTT; CDR3aa: CASTASGLPEAFF; v_gene: TRBV28; d_gene: NA; j_gene: TRBJ1-1; abundance: NA
CDR3nt: TGTGCCAGTAAGGGTCGGACAGGGGGCTGGGCTGAAGCTTTCTTT; CDR3aa: CASKGRTGGWAEAFF; v_gene: TRBV19; d_gene: TRBD1; j_gene: TRBJ1-1; abundance: NA
CDR3nt: TGTGCCAGCAGTCAAGGAGCTTTGGGCACAGATACGCAGTATTTT; CDR3aa: CASSQGALGTDTQYF; v_gene: TRBV3-1/TRBV3-2; d_gene: NA; j_gene: TRBJ2-3; abundance: NA
CDR3nt: TGTGCCAGCAGGCCAACAGGGGAGGATGGCTACACCTTC; CDR3aa: CASRPTGEDGYTF; v_gene: TRBV9; d_gene: TRBD1; j_gene: TRBJ1-2; abundance: NA
CDR3nt: TGTGCCAGCTCACCACCCAGGGGGGCATGGGTAAATAATTCACCCCTCCACTTT; CDR3aa: CASSPPRGAWVNNSPLHF; v_gene: TRBV18; d_gene: TRBD1; j_gene: TRBJ1-6; abundance: once
CDR3nt: TGTGCCAGTAGTCACCACGGGACAGGTGGAAATGAGCAGTACTTC; CDR3aa: CASSHHGTGGNEQYF; v_gene: TRBV19; d_gene: TRBD1; j_gene: TRBJ2-7; abundance: NA
CDR3nt: TGCAGTGCTACAGGGAAAGAGACCCAGTACTTC; CDR3aa: CSATGKETQYF; v_gene: TRBV20-1; d_gene: NA; j_gene: TRBJ2-5; abundance: NA
CDR3nt: TGTGCCAGCAGCCAAGCCCGTGGGCCCCCGCATAACACCTTC; CDR3aa: CASSQARGPPHNTF; v_gene: TRBV3-1/TRBV3-2; d_gene: NA; j_gene: TRBJ1-2; abundance: NA